Shown below are 15 T cell receptor beta chains from a single sample sequenced in a study of T cells in narcolepsy. Only in-frame clones appear in the TCRdb table, and some are missing; sequencing was by immunoSEQ multiplex PCR. The data contain 25,000 to 35,000 clones, roughly 80% of them seen just once; the ten biggest clones take up more than 0.9%. Sequencing was done on a sample of CD45RA- memory CD4+ T cells from PBMCs. These receptors were taken from a human donor with narcolepsy.

V gene TRBV5-5 combines with J gene TRBJ2-5; 9 bases map to TRBD1. With 4 bases clipped from V and 4 bases from J, the junction kept 2 bases outside the gene matches. The CDR3 is 13 residues long. The germline gives CDR1 SGHKS, CDR2 YYEKEE (reference sequence). CDR3 protein: CASSIQGAETQYF. The CDR3 nucleotides read TGTGCCAGCAGCATACAGGGGGCAGAGACCCAGTACTTC.

The genes are TRBV30 and TRBJ1-4; the D gene is possibly TRBD1 (6 bases). Trimming stripped 3 bases from V and 0 bases from J, with 11 bases between. From germline, CDR1 is GTSNPN and CDR2 SVGIG (reference sequence). The CDR3 loop spans 15 amino acids. CDR3 amino acids: CAWSGGLATNEKLFF. The CDR3 DNA follows: TGTGCCTGGAGCGGGGGCCTTGCAACTAATGAAAAACTGTTTTTT.

Only one count was recorded for this clone. The chain carries TRBV11-2 and TRBJ2-3; D is perhaps TRBD1 or TRBD2 (5 bases each). V was trimmed by 7 bases and J by 6 bases, leaving 14 bases between them. Per germline, CDR1 SGHAT and CDR2 FQNNGV. The CDR3 is made up of 13 amino acids. As DNA, the CDR3 is TGTGCCAGCACCCCTTTCGGGGCGGATACGCAGTATTTT. This sequence encodes CASTPFGADTQYF.

The rearrangement joins TRBV5-1 to TRBJ2-5; tentative D call: TRBD2 (6 bases). The CDR3 is 15 amino acids. Germline V gene data show CDR1 as SGHRS and CDR2 as YFSETQ. Trimming cost V 4 bases and J 4 bases, with 17 bases left between them. CDR3 bases: TGCGCCAGCAGCCTCCGGGACTTCCCCGGAGAGACCCAGTACTTC. Translated: CASSLRDFPGETQYF. Supplemented by reference TRBV5-1 and TRBJ2-5, the full variable domain reads KAGVTQTPRYLIKTRGQQVTLSCSPISGHRSVSWYQQTPGQGLQFLFEYFSETQRNKGNFPGRFSGRQFSNSRSEMNVSTLELGDSALYLCASSLRDFPGETQYFGPGTRLLVL.

The gene calls are TRBV5-1 and TRBJ2-3; the D gene is possibly TRBD2 (5 bases). CDR1 and CDR2 (germline): SGHRS, YFSETQ. Trimming cost V 1 base and J 0 bases, with 18 bases left between them. The CDR3 covers 18 residues. CDR3 protein: CASSLRLFFGDSTDTQYF. The CDR3 DNA sequence: TGCGCCAGCAGCTTGCGGTTGTTTTTCGGGGATAGCACAGATACGCAGTATTTT.

This chain joins TRBV6-6 and TRBJ1-3; D not resolved. Trimming took 0 bases from V and 4 from J, leaving 4 bases between them. The CDR3 has 13 residues. Germline V gene lookup returns CDR1 MNHNY and CDR2 SVGAGI (reference sequence). This CDR3 is CASSYSTGNTIYF. The CDR3, as DNA: TGTGCCAGCAGTTACTCGACCGGAAACACCATATATTTT.

V usage is TRBV18 and J usage is TRBJ1-1; no clear D. CDR3 length equals 16 residues. Trimming took 0 bases from V and 0 from J, leaving 11 bases between them. Germline V gene sequence: CDR1 KGHSH, CDR2 LQKENI. The CDR3 DNA sequence: TGTGCCAGCTCACCACCGGTTGTCAGGTTGAACACTGAAGCTTTCTTT. Protein: CASSPPVVRLNTEAFF. The full variable domain, in which reference TRBV18 and TRBJ1-1 provide the parts outside the CDR3, is NAGVMQNPRHLVRRRGQEARLRCSPMKGHSHVYWYRQLPEEGLKFMVYLQKENIIDESGMPKERFSAEFPKEGPSILRIQQVVRGDSAAYFCASSPPVVRLNTEAFFGQGTRLTVV.

V is TRBV5-4 and J is TRBJ2-6, with 11 positions matching TRBD2. The CDR3 loop spans 18 amino acids. V lost 0 bases and J lost 1; bases outside the gene matches: 3. CDR1 is SGHNT, CDR2 YYREEE, per germline (reference sequence). CDR3 DNA: TGTGCCAGCAGCTTGGCGGGACTAGCGGCATCTGGGGCCAACGTCCTGACTTTC. It is translated as CASSLAGLAASGANVLTF.

The chain links TRBV5-1 to TRBJ2-1; D not certain. CDR3 length: 11 amino acids. The germline V gene has CDR1 SGHRS and CDR2 YFSETQ. With 0 bases removed from V and 10 bases from J, the gap between germline ends came to 5 bases. CDR3 bases: TGCGCCAGCAGCTTGGAAAGCGAGCAGTTCTTC. It is translated as CASSLESEQFF.

This clone showed up just once. The CDR3 nucleotides are TGTGCCAGCCGGGACAGGGCGTTCGCGTTCTTC. This sequence encodes CASRDRAFAFF. V is TRBV7-9 and J is TRBJ2-1; 9 bases agree with TRBD1. CDR1 is SEHNR and CDR2 is FQNEAQ in the germline V gene (reference sequence). After removal of 8 bases from V and 15 bases from J, the junction contained 8 bases not matched to a gene. The CDR3 covers 11 residues.

The rearrangement uses TRBV6-5 and TRBJ2-2, with TRBD2 as a possible D gene (5 bases). There are 13 residues in the CDR3. Looked up from germline, CDR1 is MNHEY and CDR2 is SVGAGI. V gave up 4 bases and J gave up 5 bases, with 8 bases separating them. The CDR3 region has the DNA TGTGCCAGCAGTTTTAGCGTAACCGGGGAGCTGTTTTTT. Residues: CASSFSVTGELFF.

The gene calls are TRBV5-1 and TRBJ1-2; TRBD1 matches 9 bases. CDR3 length: 14 residues. With V trimmed by 4 bases and J by 6 bases, 7 bases remained unmatched. Germline assignment: CDR1 SGHRS and CDR2 YFSETQ. Here the CDR3 DNA reads TGCGCCAGCAGCCAAACCACAGGGGGCAATGGCTACACCTTC. Its translation is CASSQTTGGNGYTF. Full variable domain (outside the CDR3, taken from reference TRBV5-1 and TRBJ1-2): KAGVTQTPRYLIKTRGQQVTLSCSPISGHRSVSWYQQTPGQGLQFLFEYFSETQRNKGNFPGRFSGRQFSNSRSEMNVSTLELGDSALYLCASSQTTGGNGYTFGSGTRLTVV.

V and J are TRBV28 and TRBJ1-6; D unresolved. The CDR3 runs to 14 residues. V lost 6 bases and J lost 6, with 12 bases in between. Germline values: CDR1 MDHEN, CDR2 SYDVKM. CDR3 sequence reads: CASSQMVVNSPLHF. In DNA, the CDR3 is TGTGCCAGCAGCCAAATGGTGGTTAATTCACCCCTCCACTTT.

This rearrangement joins TRBV4-1 to TRBJ2-1; 8 bases match TRBD2. The CDR3 runs to 15 residues. Germline values: CDR1 MGHRA, CDR2 YSYEKL. With V trimmed by 4 bases and J by 7 bases, 9 bases remained unmatched. CDR3 sequence reads: CASSLSLAGRNEQFF. In nucleotides, the CDR3 is TGCGCCAGCAGCCTCTCCTTAGCGGGAAGGAATGAGCAGTTCTTC.

The V and J genes are TRBV14 and TRBJ2-3, with D maybe TRBD2 (5 bases). The V end lost 6 bases, the J end lost 3 bases, and 13 bases lay between the germline ends. Germline V lookup: CDR1 SGHDN, CDR2 FVKESK. This CDR3 has 14 residues. DNA of the CDR3: TGTGCCAGCAGTCGAACCGGAGGTACAGATACGCAGTATTTT. Its translation: CASSRTGGTDTQYF. The complete variable domain, with remaining parts taken from reference TRBV14 and TRBJ2-3, reads EAGVTQFPSHSVIEKGQTVTLRCDPISGHDNLYWYRRVMGKEIKFLLHFVKESKQDESGMPNNRFLAERTGGTYSTLKVQPAELEDSGVYFCASSRTGGTDTQYFGPGTRLTVL.